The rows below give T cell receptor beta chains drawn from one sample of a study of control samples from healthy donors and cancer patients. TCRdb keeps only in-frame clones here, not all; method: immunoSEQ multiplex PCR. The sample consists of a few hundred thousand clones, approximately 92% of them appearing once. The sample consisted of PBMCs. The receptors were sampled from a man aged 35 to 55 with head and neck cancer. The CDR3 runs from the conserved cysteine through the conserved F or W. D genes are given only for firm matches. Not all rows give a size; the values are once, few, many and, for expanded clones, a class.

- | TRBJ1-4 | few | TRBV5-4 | CASSPDRLEKLFF | TGTGCCAGCAGCCCTGACCGTCTTGAAAAACTGTTTTTT
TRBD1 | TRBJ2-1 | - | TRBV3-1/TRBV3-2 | CASSQVTPGTGDIEQFF | TGTGCCAGCAGCCAAGTAACCCCTGGGACAGGGGATATCGAGCAGTTCTTC
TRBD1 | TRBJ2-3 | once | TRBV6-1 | CASSEWTGARITDTQYF | TGTGCCAGCAGTGAATGGACAGGGGCCAGGATCACAGATACGCAGTATTTT
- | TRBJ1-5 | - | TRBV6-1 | CASSDRGLNQPQHF | TGTGCCAGCAGTGACCGGGGTCTCAATCAGCCCCAGCATTTT
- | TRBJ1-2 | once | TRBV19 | CASSSSRGAGYTF | TGTGCCAGTAGTTCCAGCCGGGGCGCTGGCTACACCTTC
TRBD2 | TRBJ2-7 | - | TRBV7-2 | CASSLIAGPAGEQYF | TGTGCCAGCAGCCTTATAGCGGGACCCGCGGGCGAGCAGTACTTC
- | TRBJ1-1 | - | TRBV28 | CASSPHMNTEAFF | TGTGCCAGCAGTCCCCACATGAACACTGAAGCTTTCTTT
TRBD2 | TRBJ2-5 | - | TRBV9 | CASSASGLAGETQYF | TGTGCCAGCAGCGCGTCGGGACTAGCGGGGGAGACCCAGTACTTC
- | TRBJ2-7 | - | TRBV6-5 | CASRSDKTYEQYF | TGTGCCAGCAGGAGTGACAAGACCTACGAGCAGTACTTC
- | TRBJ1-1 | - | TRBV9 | CASSVWEGLNTEAFF | TGTGCCAGCAGCGTATGGGAGGGATTGAACACTGAAGCTTTCTTT
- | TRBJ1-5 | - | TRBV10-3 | CAIRGPGTDQPQHF | TGTGCCATCAGGGGGCCAGGGACCGATCAGCCCCAGCATTTT
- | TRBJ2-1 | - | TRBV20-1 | CSASWWRNYNEQFF | TGCAGTGCTAGTTGGTGGCGGAACTACAATGAGCAGTTCTTC
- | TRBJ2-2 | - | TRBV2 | CASSDRVTGELFF | TGTGCCAGCAGTGACAGGGTTACTGGGGAGCTGTTTTTT
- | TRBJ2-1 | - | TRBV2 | CASSAGREQFF | TGTGCCAGCAGTGCAGGTCGTGAGCAGTTCTTC
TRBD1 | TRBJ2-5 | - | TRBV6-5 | CASRNGQGSATQYF | TGTGCCAGCAGAAACGGACAGGGTTCGGCGACCCAGTACTTC
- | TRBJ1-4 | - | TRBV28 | CASSFSLGAGRYNEKLFF | TGTGCCAGCAGTTTTTCTTTGGGAGCCGGAAGATATAATGAAAAACTGTTTTTT
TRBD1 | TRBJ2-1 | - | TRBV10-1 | CASSDGAGQGRNEQFF | TGCGCCAGCAGTGATGGGGCGGGACAGGGGAGAAATGAGCAGTTCTTC
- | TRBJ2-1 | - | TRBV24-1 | CATSDLLAEGEQFF | TGTGCCACCAGTGATTTATTGGCTGAGGGTGAGCAGTTCTTC
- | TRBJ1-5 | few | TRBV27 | CASSLSVDVQPQHF | TGTGCCAGCAGTTTATCGGTGGACGTACAGCCCCAGCATTTT
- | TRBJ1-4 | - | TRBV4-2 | CASSQEGATNEKLFF | TGTGCCAGCAGCCAAGAGGGTGCAACTAATGAAAAACTGTTTTTT
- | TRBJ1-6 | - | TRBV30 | CAWEGRRSSPLHF | TGTGCCTGGGAGGGGCGTAGAAGTTCACCCCTCCACTTT
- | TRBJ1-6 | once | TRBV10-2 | CASSDSVNDYNSPLHF | TGCGCCAGCAGTGATTCTGTGAACGACTATAATTCACCCCTCCACTTT
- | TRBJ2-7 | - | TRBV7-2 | CASNGPFYEQYF | TGTGCCAGCAATGGACCCTTCTACGAGCAGTACTTC
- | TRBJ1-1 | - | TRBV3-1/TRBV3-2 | CASRARGKNTEAFF | TGTGCCAGCAGGGCCCGGGGAAAGAACACTGAAGCTTTCTTT
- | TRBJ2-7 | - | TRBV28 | CASSPLGEQYF | TGTGCCAGCAGTCCCCTGGGCGAGCAGTACTTC
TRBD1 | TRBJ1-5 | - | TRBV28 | CASSLGQWGYSNQPQHF | TGTGCCAGCAGTTTGGGACAGTGGGGGTATAGCAATCAGCCCCAGCATTTT
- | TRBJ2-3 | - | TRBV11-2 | CASSLQGNNLDTQYF | TGTGCCAGCAGCTTACAGGGGAATAATCTCGATACGCAGTATTTT
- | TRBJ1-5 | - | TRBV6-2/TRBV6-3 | CASSYGGGVNQPQHF | TGTGCCAGCAGTTACGGGGGAGGGGTCAATCAGCCCCAGCATTTT
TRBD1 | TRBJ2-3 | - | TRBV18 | CASSLRQGDWTDTQYF | TGTGCCAGCTCACTGCGACAGGGAGATTGGACAGATACGCAGTATTTT
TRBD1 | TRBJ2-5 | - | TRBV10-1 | CASSDRGQQETQYF | TGCGCCAGCAGTGACCGGGGACAGCAAGAGACCCAGTACTTC
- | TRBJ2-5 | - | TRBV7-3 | CASSTFVTGTQYF | TGTGCCAGCAGCACCTTTGTAACTGGGACCCAGTACTTC
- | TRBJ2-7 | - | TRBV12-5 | CASGPGQAYEQYF | TGTGCTAGTGGTCCGGGACAAGCCTACGAGCAGTACTTC
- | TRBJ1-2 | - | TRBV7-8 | CASSLLGSQYGYTF | TGTGCCAGCAGCTTACTAGGTTCCCAATATGGCTACACCTTC
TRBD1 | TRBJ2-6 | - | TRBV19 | CASSSGTGEGGANVLTF | TGTGCCAGTAGTTCCGGGACAGGGGAAGGTGGGGCCAACGTCCTGACTTTC
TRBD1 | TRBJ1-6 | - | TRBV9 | CASSVGTGGSADYSPLHF | TGTGCCAGCAGCGTCGGGACAGGGGGATCGGCAGATTATTCACCCCTCCACTTT
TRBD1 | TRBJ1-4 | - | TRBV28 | CASSFPGTGDEKLFF | TGTGCCAGCAGTTTTCCCGGGACAGGGGACGAAAAACTGTTTTTT
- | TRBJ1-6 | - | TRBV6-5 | CASRQSYNSPLHF | TGTGCCAGCAGACAGTCCTATAATTCACCCCTCCACTTT
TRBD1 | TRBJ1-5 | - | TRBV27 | CASSLTPDRGRQPQHF | TGTGCCAGCAGTTTAACGCCCGACAGGGGCCGGCAGCCCCAGCATTTT
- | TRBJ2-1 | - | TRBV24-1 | CATGRGAYNEQFF | TGTGCCACCGGCAGGGGGGCCTACAATGAGCAGTTCTTC
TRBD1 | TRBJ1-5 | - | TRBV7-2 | CASSLVGQGNQPQHF | TGTGCCAGCAGCTTAGTCGGACAGGGCAATCAGCCCCAGCATTTT
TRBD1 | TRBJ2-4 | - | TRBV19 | CASSIPSMDRGDIQYF | TGTGCCAGTAGTATCCCCTCCATGGACAGGGGGGACATTCAGTACTTC
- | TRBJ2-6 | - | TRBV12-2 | CASRFRIRTAYSGANVLTF | TGTGCAAGTCGCTTTCGTATCCGGACAGCCTACTCTGGGGCCAACGTCCTGACTTTC
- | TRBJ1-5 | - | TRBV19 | CASSIDPSGQRNQPQHF | TGTGCCAGTAGTATAGATCCCAGCGGACAGCGGAATCAGCCCCAGCATTTT
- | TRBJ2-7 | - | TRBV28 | CASSGPRMSRVYEQYF | TGTGCCAGCAGTGGCCCGAGGATGTCGAGGGTGTACGAGCAGTACTTC